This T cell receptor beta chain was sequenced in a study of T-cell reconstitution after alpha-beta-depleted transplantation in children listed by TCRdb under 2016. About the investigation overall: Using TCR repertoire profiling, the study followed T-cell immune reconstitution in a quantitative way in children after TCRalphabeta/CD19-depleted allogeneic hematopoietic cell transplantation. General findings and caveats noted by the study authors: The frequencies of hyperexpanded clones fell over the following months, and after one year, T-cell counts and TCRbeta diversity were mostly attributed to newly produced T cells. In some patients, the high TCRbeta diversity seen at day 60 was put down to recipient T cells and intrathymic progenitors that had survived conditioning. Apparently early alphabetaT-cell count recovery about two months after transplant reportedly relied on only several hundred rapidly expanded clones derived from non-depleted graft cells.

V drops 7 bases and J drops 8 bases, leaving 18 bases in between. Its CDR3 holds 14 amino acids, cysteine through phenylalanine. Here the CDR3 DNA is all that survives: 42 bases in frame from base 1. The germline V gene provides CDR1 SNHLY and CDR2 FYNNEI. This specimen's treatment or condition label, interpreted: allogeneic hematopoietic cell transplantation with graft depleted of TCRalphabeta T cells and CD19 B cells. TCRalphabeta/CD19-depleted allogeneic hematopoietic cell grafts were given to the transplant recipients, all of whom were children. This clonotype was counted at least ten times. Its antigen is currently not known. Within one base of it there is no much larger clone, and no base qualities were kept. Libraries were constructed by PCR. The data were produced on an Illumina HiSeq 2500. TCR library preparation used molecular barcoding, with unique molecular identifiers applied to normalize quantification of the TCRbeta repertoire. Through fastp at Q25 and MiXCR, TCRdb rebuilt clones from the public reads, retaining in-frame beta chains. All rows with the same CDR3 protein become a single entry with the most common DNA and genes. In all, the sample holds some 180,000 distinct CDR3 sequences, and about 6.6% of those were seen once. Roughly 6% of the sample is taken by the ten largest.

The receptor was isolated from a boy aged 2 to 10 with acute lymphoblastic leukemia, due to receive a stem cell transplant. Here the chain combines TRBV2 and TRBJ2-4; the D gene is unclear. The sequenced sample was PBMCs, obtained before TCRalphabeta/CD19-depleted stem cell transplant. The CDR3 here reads CASKIGDFGYIQYF. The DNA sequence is TGTGCCAGCAAAATAGGTGATTTCGGGTACATTCAGTACTTC.